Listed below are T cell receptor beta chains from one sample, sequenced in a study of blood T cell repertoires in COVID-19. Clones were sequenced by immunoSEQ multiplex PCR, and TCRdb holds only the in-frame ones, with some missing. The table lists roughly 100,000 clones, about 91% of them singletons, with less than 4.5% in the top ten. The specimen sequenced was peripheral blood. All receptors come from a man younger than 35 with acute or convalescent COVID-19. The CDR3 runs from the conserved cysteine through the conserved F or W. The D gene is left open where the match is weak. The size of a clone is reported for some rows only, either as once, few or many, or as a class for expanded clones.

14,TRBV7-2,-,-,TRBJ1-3,CASSFTTVGNTIYF,TGTGCCAGCAGCTTCACGACAGTAGGAAACACCATATATTTT
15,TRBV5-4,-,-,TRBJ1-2,CASSLTSHQGDGYTF,TGTGCCAGCAGCTTGACGTCTCACCAAGGGGATGGCTACACCTTC
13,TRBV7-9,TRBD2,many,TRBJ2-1,CASSPGTRDEQFF,TGTGCCAGCAGCCCCGGGACTAGGGATGAGCAGTTCTTC
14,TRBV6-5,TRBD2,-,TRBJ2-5,CASPPGTSWETQYF,TGTGCCAGCCCTCCCGGGACTAGCTGGGAGACCCAGTACTTC
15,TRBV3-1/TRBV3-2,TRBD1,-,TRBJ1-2,CASSPLDREGYGYTF,TGTGCCAGCAGCCCGCTTGACAGGGAAGGCTATGGCTACACCTTC
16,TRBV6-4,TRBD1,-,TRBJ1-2,CASSPGTGPIYYGYTF,TGTGCCAGCAGCCCCGGGACAGGCCCAATCTACTATGGCTACACCTTC
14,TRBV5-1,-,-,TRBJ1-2,CASSLGGQGNGYTF,TGCGCCAGCAGCTTGGGTGGGCAGGGTAACGGCTACACCTTC
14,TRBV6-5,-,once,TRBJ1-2,CASSYSAARDGYTF,TGTGCCAGCAGTTACTCGGCGGCCAGGGATGGCTACACCTTC
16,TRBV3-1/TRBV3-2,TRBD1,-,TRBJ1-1,CASSQLTTGTAPNPFF,TGTGCCAGCAGCCAATTGACCACCGGGACAGCTCCTAATCCTTTCTTT
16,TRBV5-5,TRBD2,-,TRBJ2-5,CASSLSIAGAPETQYF,TGTGCCAGCAGCTTGTCAATAGCGGGAGCCCCAGAGACCCAGTACTTC
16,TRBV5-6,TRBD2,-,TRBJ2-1,CASSPRLAGSYNEQFF,TGTGCCAGCAGCCCGAGACTAGCGGGGTCCTACAATGAGCAGTTCTTC
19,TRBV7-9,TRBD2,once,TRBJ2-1,CASSLVSGLAGERYNEQFF,TGTGCCAGCAGCTTAGTTAGTGGACTAGCGGGAGAAAGGTACAATGAGCAGTTCTTC
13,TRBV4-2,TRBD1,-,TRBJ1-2,CASSLQGAEGYTF,TGTGCCAGCAGCCTACAGGGGGCTGAGGGCTACACCTTC
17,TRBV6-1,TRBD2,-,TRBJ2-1,CASSEAPLAGGPLKQFF,TGTGCCAGCAGTGAAGCCCCCCTAGCGGGAGGGCCATTGAAGCAGTTCTTC
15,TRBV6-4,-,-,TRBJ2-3,CASSDSGAAQDTQYF,TGTGCCAGCAGTGACTCGGGAGCGGCCCAAGATACGCAGTATTTT
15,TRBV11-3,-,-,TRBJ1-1,CASSSTSQGSPEAFF,TGTGCCAGCAGCTCAACCTCTCAGGGGTCCCCTGAAGCTTTCTTT
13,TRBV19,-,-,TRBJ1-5,CASNAGGNQPQHF,TGTGCCAGTAATGCAGGGGGCAATCAGCCCCAGCATTTT
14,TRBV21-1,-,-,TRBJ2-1,CASSSRDFYNEQFF,TGTGCCAGCAGCTCCAGGGACTTCTACAATGAGCAGTTCTTC
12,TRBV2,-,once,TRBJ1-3,CATRGYGNTIYF,TGTGCCACCCGGGGGTATGGAAACACCATATATTTT
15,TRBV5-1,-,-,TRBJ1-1,CASSLSPNMNTEAFF,TGCGCCAGCAGCTTAAGTCCCAACATGAACACTGAAGCTTTCTTT
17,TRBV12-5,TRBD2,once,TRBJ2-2,CASGLPGTSENTGELFF,TGTGCTAGTGGTTTGCCCGGGACTAGTGAGAACACCGGGGAGCTGTTTTTT
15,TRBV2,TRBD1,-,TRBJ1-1,CASSEEGQVNTEAFF,TGTGCCAGCAGTGAAGAGGGACAGGTGAACACTGAAGCTTTCTTT
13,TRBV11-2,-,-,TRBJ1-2,CASSPTSLYGYTF,TGTGCCAGCAGCCCTACGAGTCTCTATGGCTACACCTTC
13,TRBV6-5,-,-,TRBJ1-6,CASSYRGNSPLHF,TGTGCCAGCAGTTACAGGGGAAATTCACCCCTCCACTTT
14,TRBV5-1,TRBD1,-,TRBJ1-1,CASSPDRGGTEAFF,TGCGCCAGCAGCCCGGACAGGGGAGGCACTGAAGCTTTCTTT
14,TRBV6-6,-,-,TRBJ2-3,CATRRVLETDTQYF,TGTGCCACTCGCAGGGTATTGGAGACAGATACGCAGTATTTT
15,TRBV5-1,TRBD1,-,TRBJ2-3,CASSFATGGTDTQYF,TGCGCCAGCAGCTTCGCAACAGGGGGGACAGATACGCAGTATTTT
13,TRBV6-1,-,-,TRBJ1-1,CASSEYGGTEAFF,TGTGCCAGCAGTGAATACGGCGGGACTGAAGCTTTCTTT
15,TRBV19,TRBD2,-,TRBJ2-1,CASRKREGSYNEQFF,TGTGCCAGTCGCAAGCGGGAGGGCTCCTACAATGAGCAGTTCTTC
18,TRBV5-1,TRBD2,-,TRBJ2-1,CASSFPGTSGTSYNEQFF,TGCGCCAGCAGCTTCCCCGGGACTAGCGGGACCTCCTACAATGAGCAGTTCTTC
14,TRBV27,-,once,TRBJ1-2,CASTTVRGRDGYTF,TGTGCCAGCACCACAGTGCGGGGGAGGGATGGCTACACCTTC
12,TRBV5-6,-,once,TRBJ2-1,CASSLVGGEQFF,TGTGCCAGCAGCTTGGTAGGGGGTGAGCAGTTCTTC
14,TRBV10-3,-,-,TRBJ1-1,CAISAKGGDTEAFF,TGTGCCATCAGCGCCAAGGGAGGGGACACTGAAGCTTTCTTT
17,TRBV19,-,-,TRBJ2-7,CASSMIGQRVGAYEQYF,TGTGCCAGTAGTATGATTGGCCAGCGTGTCGGCGCCTACGAGCAGTACTTC
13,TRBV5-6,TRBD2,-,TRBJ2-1,CASSRNSGNEQFF,TGTGCCAGCAGCCGGAATAGCGGGAATGAGCAGTTCTTC
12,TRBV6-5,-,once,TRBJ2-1,CASSPNENEQFF,TGTGCCAGCAGTCCTAATGAGAATGAGCAGTTCTTC
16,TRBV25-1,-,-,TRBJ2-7,CASSEAGGGSSYEQYF,TGTGCCAGCAGTGAGGCCGGGGGCGGGAGCTCCTACGAGCAGTACTTC
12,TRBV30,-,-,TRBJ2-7,CAWSGDSGEQYF,TGTGCCTGGAGCGGGGATTCGGGCGAGCAGTACTTC
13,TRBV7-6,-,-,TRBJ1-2,CASSLGAYYGYTF,TGTGCCAGCAGCTTAGGGGCCTACTATGGCTACACCTTC
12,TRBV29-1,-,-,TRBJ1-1,CSVGWGESEAFF,TGCAGCGTGGGTTGGGGGGAAAGTGAAGCTTTCTTT
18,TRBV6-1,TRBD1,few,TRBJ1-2,CASSEAKGLLGQSYGYTF,TGTGCCAGCAGTGAGGCGAAAGGGCTCCTGGGACAGTCCTATGGCTACACCTTC